These 4 T cell receptor beta chains share one sample of origin, sequenced in a study of shared clonotypes between healthy human individuals. CD45RO-negative, CCR7-selected cells formed the naive CD8 fraction, which excluded terminally differentiated effector memory CD45RA+ cells. Assay used: immunoSEQ multiplex PCR; TCRdb lists only in-frame clones, some missing. Of about 2 million clones in the sample, over 85% were seen once. The material sequenced was naive CD8+ T cells sorted from blood. The receptor set was obtained from a man between 18 and 35 years old in good health.

J is TRBJ2-7 and V is TRBV15; 8 nucleotides agree with TRBD1. This CDR3 is built from 16 residues. Germline lookup yields CDR1 LNHNV and CDR2 YYDKDF (reference sequence). The junction had 4 bases not matched to a gene; V was cut back by 0 bases and J by 0 bases. CDR3 residues: CATSRDVRGPSYEQYF. CDR3 bases: TGTGCCACCAGCAGAGATGTCAGGGGGCCCTCCTACGAGCAGTACTTC.

A word on this clone: This sample includes further DNA sequences coding for the same CDR3. J is TRBJ2-6 and V is TRBV7-9; D gene uncertain. V shed 8 bases and J shed 1 base, with 9 bases lying between them. Germline V gene sequence: CDR1 SEHNR, CDR2 FQNEAQ (reference sequence). This CDR3 region has 14 residues. This CDR3 is CASSLSSGANVLTF. The CDR3 nucleotides are TGTGCCAGCTCCCTGAGTTCTGGGGCCAACGTCCTGACTTTC.

The chain carries TRBV2 and TRBJ2-1; no reliable D call. This CDR3 region has 12 residues. Trimming cost V 2 bases and J 8 bases, with 7 bases left between them. Germline lookup yields CDR1 SNHLY and CDR2 FYNNEI. CDR3 sequence (DNA): TGTGCCAGCAGTGAAATCGCTGATGAGCAGTTCTTC. It yields the protein CASSEIADEQFF.

The rearrangement uses TRBV7-3 and TRBJ1-2; D uncertain. CDR1 and CDR2 from the germline V gene are SGHTA and FQGTGA. The V end lost 4 bases, the J end lost 3 bases, and 18 bases lay between the germline ends. This CDR3 spans 16 amino acids. The DNA for the CDR3 is TGTGCCAGCAGCTCCCTGGGAGGCCCCATTGACTATGGCTACACCTTC. It codes for CASSSLGGPIDYGYTF. Variable domain in full (rest from reference TRBV7-3 and TRBJ1-2): GAGVSQTPSNKVTEKGKYVELRCDPISGHTALYWYRQSLGQGPEFLIYFQGTGAADDSGLPNDRFFAVRPEGSVSTLKIQRTERGDSAVYLCASSSLGGPIDYGYTFGSGTRLTVV.